The 23 T cell receptor beta chains given below trace back to one sample, sequenced in a study of shared clonotypes between healthy human individuals. TCRdb's copy holds only in-frame clones and misses some; the assay was immunoSEQ multiplex PCR. The data show 2 million to 2.5 million clones, approximately 90% seen once. Sequenced material: naive CD4+ T cells from PBMCs. Subset noted: CD45RA+ positively selected. Source of these receptors: a man aged 18-30 years in good health. Some clones in this sample may be carry-over from other donors' samples.

The chain has TRBV4-2 and TRBJ2-4; 8 bases align to TRBD2. Germline CDR1 is LGHNA and CDR2 is YNFKEQ. The V gene end was trimmed by 0 bases and the J gene end by 8 bases; junction bases not matched to a gene: 12. The CDR3 is made up of 17 amino acids. DNA of the CDR3: TGTGCCAGCAGCCAAGATCCTGGCGGCAGCGGGAGTGACATTCAGTACTTC. Its translation is CASSQDPGGSGSDIQYF.

This chain uses TRBV19 with TRBJ2-3, with D perhaps matching TRBD1 (6 bases). Trimming took off 6 bases at V and 2 bases at J, with 12 bases between the two ends. CDR1 and CDR2 (germline): LNHDA, SQIVND (reference sequence). CDR3 length: 14 amino acids. CDR3 in amino acids: CASRTGPYTDTQYF. The CDR3, as DNA: TGTGCCAGTAGGACAGGACCATACACAGATACGCAGTATTTT.

V and J are TRBV18 and TRBJ1-5, with a possible D match to TRBD1 (6 bases). The CDR3 loop spans 15 amino acids. V dropped 4 bases and J dropped 4 bases, with 14 bases sitting between them. Per the germline V gene, CDR1 is KGHSH and CDR2 is LQKENI. The CDR3 DNA is TGTGCCAGCTCACTGAAGGAGGGGGGTAATCAGCCCCAGCATTTT. It translates to CASSLKEGGNQPQHF.

As for this clone: In the same sample, other DNA sequences code for this CDR3. V and J are TRBV28 and TRBJ1-2, with D hard to call. The V gene lost 4 bases and the J gene lost 7 bases, with 13 bases spanning the gap. The CDR3 is made up of 13 amino acids. Germline values: CDR1 MDHEN, CDR2 SYDVKM. CDR3 loop: CASSSGLGGGYTF. The CDR3 region has the DNA TGTGCCAGCAGTTCCGGTTTGGGTGGTGGCTACACCTTC.

The rearrangement uses TRBV6-1 and TRBJ1-1; 9 bases are shared with TRBD1. Germline values: CDR1 MNHNS, CDR2 SASEGT. This CDR3 is 15 amino acids long. Trimming at V came to 4 bases and at J to 2 bases, leaving 5 bases not matched to a gene. DNA for the CDR3: TGTGCCAGCAGTGGAGGGACAGGGTCAAACACTGAAGCTTTCTTT. This sequence encodes CASSGGTGSNTEAFF.

This clone was counted only a few times. The chain has TRBV7-2 and TRBJ1-2, with TRBD1 matching 7 bases. CDR1 SGHTA and CDR2 FQGNSA come from the germline V gene. V shed 4 bases and J 8 bases; nucleotides not matched to a gene: 7. This CDR3 contains 13 residues. This chain's CDR3 is CASSSDRVGGYTF. CDR3 DNA sequence: TGTGCCAGCAGCTCCGACAGGGTAGGCGGCTACACCTTC. Variable domain in full (rest from reference TRBV7-2 and TRBJ1-2): GAGVSQSPSNKVTEKGKDVELRCDPISGHTALYWYRQSLGQGLEFLIYFQGNSAPDKSGLPSDRFSAERTGGSVSTLTIQRTQQEDSAVYLCASSSDRVGGYTFGSGTRLTVV.

The chain links TRBV7-2 to TRBJ1-2; D is unresolved. Germline values: CDR1 SGHTA, CDR2 FQGNSA. CDR3 length: 10 residues. Trimming shortened V by 5 bases and J by 8 bases, and 6 bases separated the two germline ends. The CDR3 coding sequence is TGTGCCAGCAGCCCCGGGGGCTACACCTTC. It encodes CASSPGGYTF.

Of note for this clone: Other DNA sequences in this specimen translate into the identical CDR3. The CDR3 DNA reads as TGTGCCAGCAGTGTAGGCAGGCTTAACTATGGCTACACCTTC. It translates to CASSVGRLNYGYTF. The chain joins TRBV2 to TRBJ1-2; the D is unclear. This CDR3 comprises 14 residues. Germline V gene data show CDR1 as SNHLY and CDR2 as FYNNEI. With 4 bases removed from V and 1 base from J, the gap between germline ends came to 10 bases.

The V gene is TRBV5-4, the J gene TRBJ2-5; 9 bases line up with TRBD2. V lost 4 bases and J lost 4; bases outside the gene matches: 11. CDR3 length equals 16 residues. Germline CDR1 reads SGHNT; CDR2 reads YYREEE (reference sequence). CDR3: CASSPPTSGTGETQYF. Here the CDR3 DNA reads TGTGCCAGCAGCCCTCCGACTAGCGGAACAGGAGAGACCCAGTACTTC.

The CDR3 sequence is CASSPVGDSTDTQYF. Here the CDR3 DNA reads TGTGCCAGCAGCCCCGTGGGGGATAGCACAGATACGCAGTATTTT. J is TRBJ2-3 and V is TRBV7-2; D might be TRBD1 or TRBD2, each matching 5 bases. Trimming removed 5 bases from V and 0 bases from J, with 12 bases in between. Per the germline V gene, CDR1 is SGHTA and CDR2 is FQGNSA. The CDR3 runs 15 residues.

This sequence joins TRBV18 and TRBJ2-2; 13 positions match TRBD2. V lost 4 bases to trimming and J lost 6 bases; unmatched junction nucleotides: 2. From germline, CDR1 is KGHSH and CDR2 LQKENI. There are 15 residues in the CDR3. CDR3 sequence: CASSQTSGRPGELFF. The CDR3 coding sequence is TGTGCCAGCTCACAGACTAGCGGGAGGCCCGGGGAGCTGTTTTTT.

The chain combines TRBV27 with TRBJ2-2, with 12 bases lining up with TRBD2. In germline, CDR1 is MNHEY, CDR2 SMNVEV (reference sequence). The V and J ends lost 5 bases and 1 base, in that order; junction bases with no gene match: 5. The CDR3 extends over 17 amino acids. CDR3 sequence: CASSTRLAGENTGELFF. CDR3 DNA sequence: TGTGCCAGCAGTACTCGACTAGCGGGGGAGAACACCGGGGAGCTGTTTTTT.

The chain has TRBV27 and TRBJ2-2; 9 bases match TRBD2. The CDR3 spans 17 residues. The germline V gene encodes CDR1 MNHEY and CDR2 SMNVEV (reference sequence). Unmatched junction bases numbered 9, after V lost 0 bases and J lost 7 bases. The CDR3 bases are TGTGCCAGCAGTTTATCTGCGGGAGGGCCTAGGGGCGGGGAGCTGTTTTTT. It translates to CASSLSAGGPRGGELFF.

The V call is TRBV27, the J call TRBJ2-3, with 10 positions matching TRBD1. The length of the CDR3 is 13 residues. V lost 9 bases, J lost 1 base, and 1 base stayed unmatched. The germline CDR1 and CDR2 sequences are MNHEY and SMNVEV (reference sequence). CDR3 region: CARGTGGTDTQYF. CDR3 DNA: TGTGCCAGGGGGACAGGGGGCACAGATACGCAGTATTTT.

The V and J genes are TRBV30 and TRBJ2-1; 12 bases map to TRBD2. The CDR3 runs 18 residues. Germline CDR1 and CDR2: GTSNPN and SVGIG (reference sequence). The junction had 11 bases not matched to a gene; V was cut back by 5 bases and J by 0 bases. Here the CDR3 reads CAWDAGTSGRSSYNEQFF. Written as DNA, the CDR3 is TGTGCCTGGGATGCCGGGACTAGCGGGCGCAGCTCCTACAATGAGCAGTTCTTC.

This clone was counted a single time. The V call is TRBV28, the J call TRBJ2-7; 8 bases match TRBD2. CDR3 length: 15 residues. Trimming removed 6 bases from V and 4 bases from J; junction bases left unmatched: 11. Germline CDR1 is MDHEN and CDR2 is SYDVKM. The CDR3 loop reads CASSPGGGTGYEQYF. CDR3 nucleotide sequence: TGTGCCAGCAGCCCGGGGGGGGGAACAGGGTACGAGCAGTACTTC.

V and J are TRBV5-5 and TRBJ1-5, with no clear D. V was pared by 7 bases and J by 5 bases, with 10 bases between. Germline CDR1 reads SGHKS; CDR2 reads YYEKEE (reference sequence). The CDR3 extends over 12 amino acids. This CDR3 is CASGVVDQPQHF. CDR3 nucleotide sequence: TGTGCCAGCGGGGTAGTTGATCAGCCCCAGCATTTT.

This chain uses TRBV19 with TRBJ1-2; no clear D. This CDR3 has 15 residues. The V gene's germline CDR1 is LNHDA and CDR2 SQIVND (reference sequence). Trimming took off 1 base at V and 4 bases at J, with 13 bases between the two ends. The CDR3 region has the DNA TGTGCCAGTAGTATAGCGCTCGACGCGTTCTATGGCTACACCTTC. Protein product: CASSIALDAFYGYTF.

V usage is TRBV28 and J usage is TRBJ1-2; D is unresolved. Per the germline V gene, CDR1 is MDHEN and CDR2 is SYDVKM. The V and J ends lost 5 bases and 4 bases respectively, with 14 bases between them. This CDR3 comprises 14 residues. The CDR3 sequence is CASSPPGWVYGYTF. The CDR3 DNA is TGTGCCAGCAGTCCCCCCGGTTGGGTCTATGGCTACACCTTC.

The V and J genes are TRBV5-1 and TRBJ2-7; D may be TRBD1 (6 bases). CDR1 and CDR2 (germline): SGHRS, YFSETQ. V was clipped by 1 base and J by 5 bases, with 19 bases between them. The CDR3 is 16 residues long. The CDR3 is CASSLKQGFGNDEQYF. CDR3 sequence (DNA): TGCGCCAGCAGCTTGAAACAGGGTTTTGGGAACGACGAGCAGTACTTC.

The gene calls are TRBV4-1 and TRBJ2-1; no clear D. Germline V gene lookup returns CDR1 MGHRA and CDR2 YSYEKL. The germline V and J ends were trimmed by 4 bases and 6 bases, with 10 bases remaining between them. The CDR3 is 13 residues long. The CDR3 spells CASSLVGINEQFF. The CDR3 DNA follows: TGCGCCAGCAGCCTGGTTGGGATCAATGAGCAGTTCTTC.

J is TRBJ2-1 and V is TRBV7-3, with TRBD2 matching 14 bases. Unmatched junction bases numbered 7, after V lost 1 base and J lost 8 bases. The V gene's germline CDR1 is SGHTA and CDR2 FQGTGA. This CDR3 is built from 17 residues. CDR3 protein: CASSLKGTSGSFHEQFF. The CDR3 bases are TGTGCCAGCAGCTTAAAGGGGACTAGCGGGAGCTTCCATGAGCAGTTCTTC.

This chain uses TRBV2 with TRBJ1-1; 9 positions match TRBD1. Germline lookup yields CDR1 SNHLY and CDR2 FYNNEI. The CDR3 extends over 15 amino acids. The V and J ends lost 5 bases and 5 bases, in that order; junction bases with no gene match: 9. The CDR3 DNA sequence: TGTGCCAGCAGTCCCGAGGGACAGGGAAAAACTGAAGCTTTCTTT. It specifies CASSPEGQGKTEAFF.